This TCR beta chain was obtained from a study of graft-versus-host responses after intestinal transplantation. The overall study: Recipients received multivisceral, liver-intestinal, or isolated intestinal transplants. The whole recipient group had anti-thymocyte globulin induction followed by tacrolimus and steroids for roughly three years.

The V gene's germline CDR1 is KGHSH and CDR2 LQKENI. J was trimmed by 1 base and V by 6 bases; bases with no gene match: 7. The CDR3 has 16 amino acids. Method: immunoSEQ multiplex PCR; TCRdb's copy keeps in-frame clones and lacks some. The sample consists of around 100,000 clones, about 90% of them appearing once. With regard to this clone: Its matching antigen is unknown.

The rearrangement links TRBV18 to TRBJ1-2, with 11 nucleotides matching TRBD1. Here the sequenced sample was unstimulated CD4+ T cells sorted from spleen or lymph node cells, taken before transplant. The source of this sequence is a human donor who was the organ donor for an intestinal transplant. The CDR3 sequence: CASSQDRGLDNYGYTF. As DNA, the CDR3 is TGTGCCAGCTCCCAGGACAGGGGGCTGGATAACTATGGCTACACCTTC.